These 23 T cell receptor beta chains were sequenced from one sample in a study of CD8 T cells and mutated HIV epitopes. CD8+ T cells were stimulated with peptide plus anti-CD28 and anti-CD49d co-stimulation. Their antigen targets remain unknown. The single-cell library used oligo-dT primers with well-specific UMIs, adapting Smart-seq2 and MARS-Seq. Nested PCR used template-switch oligo forward primers and barcoded TCR alpha and beta reverse primers. TCRdb reanalysed the single-cell sequencing reads using MiXCR and keeps one entry per CDR3 protein. Of approximately 590 distinct CDR3 sequences in the sample, 46% were seen once. The input for sequencing was CD8+ T cells from blood cultured with a non-adapted viral peptide, taken during chronic HIV-1 infection. Subset denoted: CD69+CD137+ cells after non-adapted KY11 peptide stimulation. These receptors all stem from a young woman with HIV-1 infection.

The chain couples TRBV7-9 to TRBJ1-1; D not certain. Trimming stripped 4 bases from V and 3 bases from J, with 12 bases between. CDR3 length: 14 residues. Germline V CDR1 and CDR2: SEHNR, FQNEAQ (reference sequence). The CDR3 loop reads CASSSLARDTEAFF. CDR3 in DNA: TGTGCCAGCAGCTCCCTGGCCCGGGACACTGAAGCTTTCTTT.

On this clonotype: This may come from a read error, since a much larger clone is one base off. The chain carries TRBV11-2 and TRBJ2-1; D is unclear. This CDR3 spans 12 amino acids. The ends were cut back, 4 bases at V and 10 bases at J, with 11 bases in the middle. Per germline, CDR1 SGHAT and CDR2 FQNNGV. CDR3: CASSSLGPEQFF. The CDR3 bases are TGTGCCAGCAGCTCCCTCGGTCCCGAGCAGTTCTTC. The full variable domain, its missing parts supplied by reference TRBV11-2 and TRBJ2-1, is EAGVAQSPRYKIIEKRQSVAFWCNPISGHATLYWYQQILGQGPKLLIQFQNNGVVDDSQLPKDRFSAERLKGVDSTLKIQPAKLEDSAVYLCASSSLGPEQFFGPGTRLTVL.

CDR3 residues: CSVGLLGTPSYNEQFF. The CDR3 nucleotides are TGCAGCGTCGGGCTACTGGGGACACCATCCTACAATGAGCAGTTCTTC. The chain combines TRBV29-1 with TRBJ2-1, with D tentatively TRBD1 (6 bases). The V end lost 6 bases, the J end lost 1 base, and 19 bases lay between the germline ends. The CDR3 covers 16 residues. Germline values: CDR1 SQVTM, CDR2 ANQGSEA.

The V call is TRBV5-1, the J call TRBJ2-5; D not certain. Trimming stripped 6 bases from V and 3 bases from J, with 9 bases between. The CDR3 length is 12 residues. The germline CDR1 and CDR2 sequences are SGHRS and YFSETQ. CDR3 nucleotide sequence: TGCGCCAGCACAGGCAATGAAGAGACCCAGTACTTC. As protein: CASTGNEETQYF. The full variable domain, its missing parts supplied by reference TRBV5-1 and TRBJ2-5, is KAGVTQTPRYLIKTRGQQVTLSCSPISGHRSVSWYQQTPGQGLQFLFEYFSETQRNKGNFPGRFSGRQFSNSRSEMNVSTLELGDSALYLCASTGNEETQYFGPGTRLLVL.

In its sample, this clonotype was seen a few times. In nucleotides, the CDR3 is TGTGCCAGCAGGGATGACATGAACACTGAAGCTTTCTTT. The encoded protein is CASRDDMNTEAFF. V gene TRBV2 combines with J gene TRBJ1-1; no reliable D call. With 6 bases removed from V and 0 bases from J, the gap between germline ends came to 8 bases. Germline V gene data show CDR1 as SNHLY and CDR2 as FYNNEI. CDR3 size: 13 residues. Based on the CDR3 plus reference TRBV2 and TRBJ1-1, the full variable domain is EPEVTQTPSHQVTQMGQEVILRCVPISNHLYFYWYRQILGQKVEFLVSFYNNEISEKSEIFDDQFSVERPDGSNFTLKIRSTKLEDSAMYFCASRDDMNTEAFFGQGTRLTVV.

V is TRBV5-1 and J is TRBJ2-7; no reliable D call. Germline V gene sequence: CDR1 SGHRS, CDR2 YFSETQ. V was cut by 7 bases and J by 4 bases, with 24 bases left in between. The CDR3 loop spans 16 amino acids. The CDR3 sequence: CASAQADMGLLYEQYF. The CDR3 coding sequence is TGCGCCAGCGCCCAGGCAGACATGGGCCTTCTATACGAGCAGTACTTC.

The V call is TRBV12-5, the J call TRBJ1-1; no clear D gene. CDR1 LGHNT and CDR2 FRNRAP come from the germline V gene. Trimming pared 1 base from V and 2 bases from J, leaving 5 bases between. The CDR3 loop spans 13 amino acids. CDR3 sequence reads: CASGLEANTEAFF. The CDR3 coding sequence is TGTGCTAGTGGTTTGGAGGCAAACACTGAAGCTTTCTTT.

V gene TRBV5-5 combines with J gene TRBJ2-4; D is uncertain. Germline V lookup: CDR1 SGHKS, CDR2 YYEKEE (reference sequence). V was clipped by 1 base and J by 2 bases, with 13 bases between them. The CDR3 totals 16 residues. This chain's CDR3 is CASSLSTSVTKNIQYF. CDR3 coding DNA: TGTGCCAGCAGCTTGTCAACCTCTGTGACCAAAAACATTCAGTACTTC.

Points on this clonotype: This CDR3 is missing its conserved last phenylalanine or tryptophan, likely due to a read error. CDR3 in DNA: TGCAGCGTTCGGGCGAACACTGAAGCTTTCCTT. As protein: CSVRANTEAFL. V gene TRBV29-1 combines with J gene TRBJ1-1; D unclear. This CDR3 has 11 residues. CDR1 is SQVTM, CDR2 ANQGSEA, per germline. V was trimmed by 5 bases and J by 1 base, leaving 5 bases between them.

Comment on this clonotype: A far larger clone is just one base off, so this is likely a read error. V gene TRBV29-1 combines with J gene TRBJ2-3; D perhaps matches TRBD1 (6 bases). Matching the DNA end better, TRBJ1-1 makes the J call doubtful. Looked up from germline, CDR1 is SQVTM and CDR2 is ANQGSEA. The CDR3 totals 12 residues. CDR3: CGVELQGPWAFF. CDR3 nucleotide sequence: TGCGGCGTGGAGCTACAGGGCCCCTGGGCTTTCTTT.

The chain is built from TRBV20-1 and TRBJ1-5; no firm D call. V was cut by 3 bases and J by 8 bases, with 14 bases left in between. Germline-derived CDR1 and CDR2 are DFQATT and SNEGSKA (reference sequence). The CDR3 loop spans 13 amino acids. The CDR3 DNA sequence: TGCAGTGCTAGGTCGGCGCCTCCCGAGCCCCAGCATTTT. Its protein is CSARSAPPEPQHF.

Sample share makes this clonotype medium-sized. The rearrangement uses TRBV10-3 and TRBJ2-7, with 7 bases fitting TRBD1. J gave up 3 bases and V 0 bases, and 5 bases lay outside the gene matches. This CDR3 is built from 15 residues. The germline V gene has CDR1 ENHRY and CDR2 SYGVKD. The CDR3 DNA is TGTGCCATCAGTGAGTCAAAGGGGGCGGGCTACGAGCAGTACTTC. Translated: CAISESKGAGYEQYF.

As concerns this clonotype: The likely explanation is a read error, given a far larger clone one base away. The J gene is TRBJ1-2, the V gene TRBV6-5, with D uncertain. The germline V and J ends were trimmed by 7 bases and 0 bases, with 9 bases remaining between them. The length of the CDR3 is 13 residues. The germline V gene encodes CDR1 MNHEY and CDR2 SVGAGI. The CDR3 DNA follows: TGTGCCAGCAAGACGGGAACTAACTATGGCTACACCTTC. Translated: CASKTGTNYGYTF.

The gene calls are TRBV29-1 and TRBJ2-1; D uncertain. Trimming pared 6 bases from V and 5 bases from J, leaving 14 bases between. Per the germline V gene, CDR1 is SQVTM and CDR2 is ANQGSEA. The CDR3 contains 13 residues. The CDR3 is CSVGLLGNNEQFF. The DNA of the CDR3 is TGCAGCGTCGGGCTACTGGGGAACAATGAGCAGTTCTTC.

The chain has TRBV10-3 and TRBJ2-7; 7 bases map to TRBD1. Germline V CDR1 and CDR2: ENHRY, SYGVKD. The junction had 0 bases not matched to a gene; V was cut back by 6 bases and J by 1 base. This CDR3 contains 12 residues. The CDR3 DNA sequence: TGTGCCATCAGGACAGGGTCCTACGAGCAGTACTTC. It translates to CAIRTGSYEQYF.

This clonotype is medium-sized in the sample. This chain joins TRBV11-1 and TRBJ2-2, with 9 bases that match TRBD1. The length of the CDR3 is 16 residues. V lost 5 bases and J lost 8; bases outside the gene matches: 12. Per germline, CDR1 SGHAT and CDR2 FQDESV (reference sequence). The CDR3 spells CASSTQGDRERGELFF. DNA for the CDR3: TGTGCCAGCAGCACCCAAGGGGACAGGGAAAGAGGGGAGCTGTTTTTT.

A note on this clonotype: This likely traces to a read error, being one base from a far larger clone. The chain carries TRBV4-1 and TRBJ1-2; TRBD1 might be the D (5 bases). The germline gives CDR1 MGHRA, CDR2 YSYEKL. The CDR3 is 15 amino acids. The CDR3 region has the DNA TGCGCCAGCAGCCAAGCATCAGGGATCTACTATGACTACACCTTC. Its translation: CASSQASGIYYDYTF.

The rearrangement links TRBV4-1 to TRBJ2-7; D is ambiguous. This CDR3 has 15 residues. V dropped 2 bases and J dropped 7 bases, with 18 bases sitting between them. Germline V gene data show CDR1 as MGHRA and CDR2 as YSYEKL. The CDR3 protein is CASSQPTASFREQYF. CDR3 nucleotides: TGCGCCAGCAGCCAACCCACAGCCTCTTTCAGGGAGCAGTACTTC.

In the case of this clonotype: Since a much larger clone is just one base distant, this may be a read error. V usage is TRBV11-3 and J usage is TRBJ2-2; possible D gene TRBD2, 5 bases. CDR3 length: 16 amino acids. In germline, CDR1 is SGHNT, CDR2 YENEEA. CDR3 protein: CASSPRHPIDTGELVF. The DNA for the CDR3 is TGTGCCAGCAGCCCTAGACATCCGATTGACACCGGGGAGCTGGTTTTT.

This rearrangement joins TRBV29-1 to TRBJ1-4; 7 bases map to TRBD1. V gave up 8 bases and J gave up 6 bases; unmatched junction bases: 12. Germline-derived CDR1 and CDR2 are SQVTM and ANQGSEA. This CDR3 comprises 14 residues. The CDR3 sequence: CSIRETGRDEKLFF. CDR3 nucleotides: TGCAGCATCCGCGAGACAGGGCGGGATGAAAAACTGTTTTTT.

The V gene is TRBV5-5, the J gene TRBJ1-3; D is ambiguous. Germline V gene data show CDR1 as SGHKS and CDR2 as YYEKEE (reference sequence). This CDR3 comprises 17 residues. Deletions cut 4 bases from V and 2 bases from J, with 19 bases between. Here the CDR3 DNA reads TGTGCCAGCAGCGGGCCCATGTCCCCGAACACTGGAAACACCATATATTTT. Residues: CASSGPMSPNTGNTIYF.

The rearrangement uses TRBV5-1 and TRBJ2-1; D ambiguous. The CDR3 is made up of 12 amino acids. In germline, CDR1 is SGHRS, CDR2 YFSETQ. DNA for the CDR3: TGCGCAGAGTTAGTCGACATGGGGGAGCAGTTCTTC. Translating gives CAELVDMGEQFF.

The chain is built from TRBV19 and TRBJ2-5, with D uncertain. Germline CDR1 reads LNHDA; CDR2 reads SQIVND (reference sequence). This CDR3 contains 12 residues. Trimming took off 9 bases at V and 2 bases at J, with 10 bases between the two ends. Written as DNA, the CDR3 is TGTGCCAGACACGTGGTACAAGAGACCCAGTACTTC. Encoded protein: CARHVVQETQYF.